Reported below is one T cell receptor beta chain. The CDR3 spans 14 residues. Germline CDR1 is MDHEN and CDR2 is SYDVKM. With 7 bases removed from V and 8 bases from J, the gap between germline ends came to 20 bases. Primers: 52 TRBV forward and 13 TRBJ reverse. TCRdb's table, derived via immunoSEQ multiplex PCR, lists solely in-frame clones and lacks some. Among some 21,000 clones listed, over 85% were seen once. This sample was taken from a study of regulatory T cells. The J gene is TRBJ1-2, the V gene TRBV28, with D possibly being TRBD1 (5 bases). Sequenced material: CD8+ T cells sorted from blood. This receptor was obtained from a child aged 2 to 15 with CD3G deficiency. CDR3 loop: CASTSGLGANGYTF. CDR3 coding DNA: TGTGCCAGCACTTCCGGTCTCGGGGCGAACGGCTACACCTTC.